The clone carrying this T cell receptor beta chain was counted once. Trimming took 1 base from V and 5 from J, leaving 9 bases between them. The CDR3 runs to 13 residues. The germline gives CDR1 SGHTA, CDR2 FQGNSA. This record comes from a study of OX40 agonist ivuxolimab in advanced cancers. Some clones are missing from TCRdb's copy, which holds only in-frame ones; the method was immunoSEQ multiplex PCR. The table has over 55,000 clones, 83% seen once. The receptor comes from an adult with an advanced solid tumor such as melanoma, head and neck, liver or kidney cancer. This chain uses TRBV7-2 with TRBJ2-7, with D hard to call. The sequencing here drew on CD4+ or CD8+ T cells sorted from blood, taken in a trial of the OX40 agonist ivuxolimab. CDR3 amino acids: CASSLEGSHEQYF. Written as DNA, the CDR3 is TGTGCCAGCAGCTTAGAGGGTAGTCACGAGCAGTACTTC.